The rows below give T cell receptor beta chains drawn from one sample of a study of cytomegalovirus exposure and HLA in healthy donors. Method: immunoSEQ multiplex PCR; TCRdb's copy keeps in-frame clones and lacks some. The table includes 200,000 to 250,000 clones, more than 75% detected once. The sample taken for sequencing was PBMCs. Every receptor here comes from a man younger than 35 in good health and CMV-seronegative. Both conserved end residues are part of each CDR3. A D gene is named only where the DNA matches it firmly. A row's size may be missing; if present it is once, few, many or a size class.

clone_size: .; v_call: TRBV5-1; d_call: .; j_call: TRBJ1-1; cdr3_aa: CASSLGVRNTEAFF; cdr3_nt: TGCGCCAGCAGCTTGGGTGTCCGGAACACTGAAGCTTTCTTT
clone_size: .; v_call: TRBV4-3; d_call: TRBD1; j_call: TRBJ1-1; cdr3_aa: CASSQDYGTDTEAFF; cdr3_nt: TGCGCCAGCAGCCAAGACTATGGGACAGACACTGAAGCTTTCTTT
clone_size: .; v_call: TRBV7-3; d_call: TRBD1; j_call: TRBJ2-7; cdr3_aa: CASSPTGSSYEQYF; cdr3_nt: TGTGCCAGCAGCCCGACAGGGAGCTCCTACGAGCAGTACTTC
clone_size: .; v_call: TRBV28; d_call: TRBD1; j_call: TRBJ1-2; cdr3_aa: CASSGWDRGLTNYGYTF; cdr3_nt: TGTGCCAGCAGTGGTTGGGACAGGGGGTTGACTAACTATGGCTACACCTTC
clone_size: .; v_call: TRBV28; d_call: TRBD1; j_call: TRBJ2-6; cdr3_aa: CASCRQGNSGANVLTF; cdr3_nt: TGTGCCAGCTGCAGACAGGGAAATTCTGGGGCCAACGTCCTGACTTTC
clone_size: .; v_call: TRBV19; d_call: .; j_call: TRBJ1-6; cdr3_aa: CASSATGSPLHF; cdr3_nt: TGTGCCAGTAGTGCGACAGGTTCACCCCTCCACTTT
clone_size: .; v_call: TRBV5-1; d_call: .; j_call: TRBJ2-1; cdr3_aa: CASSLTGSSYNEQFF; cdr3_nt: TGCGCCAGCAGCTTAACGGGTTCCTCCTACAATGAGCAGTTCTTC
clone_size: .; v_call: TRBV30; d_call: TRBD1; j_call: TRBJ1-4; cdr3_aa: CAGQGQINEKLFF; cdr3_nt: TGTGCAGGGCAGGGACAGATTAATGAAAAACTGTTTTTT
clone_size: .; v_call: TRBV19; d_call: TRBD2; j_call: TRBJ2-1; cdr3_aa: CASRQRLAGGLYNEQFF; cdr3_nt: TGTGCCAGTAGACAAAGACTAGCGGGGGGGCTCTACAATGAGCAGTTCTTC
clone_size: .; v_call: TRBV27; d_call: .; j_call: TRBJ2-2; cdr3_aa: CASRAPANTGELFF; cdr3_nt: TGTGCCAGCAGGGCCCCCGCGAACACCGGGGAGCTGTTTTTT
clone_size: .; v_call: TRBV28; d_call: .; j_call: TRBJ1-5; cdr3_aa: CASRTPFRPGIGNQPQHF; cdr3_nt: TGTGCCAGCAGGACACCCTTCCGACCCGGGATTGGTAATCAGCCCCAGCATTTT
clone_size: .; v_call: TRBV11-2; d_call: TRBD2; j_call: TRBJ2-7; cdr3_aa: CASSFRLAGAQYEQYF; cdr3_nt: TGTGCCAGCAGCTTCCGACTAGCGGGGGCCCAATACGAGCAGTACTTC
clone_size: once; v_call: TRBV18; d_call: TRBD2; j_call: TRBJ2-3; cdr3_aa: CASSPSGRATDTQYF; cdr3_nt: TGTGCCAGCTCACCAAGCGGGAGGGCCACAGATACGCAGTATTTT
clone_size: once; v_call: TRBV18; d_call: .; j_call: TRBJ1-2; cdr3_aa: CASSPDPTAYGYTF; cdr3_nt: TGTGCCAGCTCACCCGACCCCACAGCCTATGGCTACACCTTC
clone_size: .; v_call: TRBV7-9; d_call: TRBD2; j_call: TRBJ2-1; cdr3_aa: CASSLARGINEQFF; cdr3_nt: TGTGCCAGCAGCTTAGCGCGGGGGATCAATGAGCAGTTCTTC
clone_size: once; v_call: TRBV27; d_call: .; j_call: TRBJ1-3; cdr3_aa: CASSLLSGAGNTIYF; cdr3_nt: TGTGCCAGCAGTTTATTGTCCGGGGCTGGAAACACCATATATTTT
clone_size: .; v_call: TRBV7-2; d_call: .; j_call: TRBJ2-1; cdr3_aa: CASRAVAVTYNEQFF; cdr3_nt: TGTGCCAGCAGGGCTGTAGCGGTAACCTACAATGAGCAGTTCTTC
clone_size: .; v_call: TRBV28; d_call: .; j_call: TRBJ2-2; cdr3_aa: CASSPASNTGELFF; cdr3_nt: TGTGCCAGCAGCCCTGCGTCGAACACCGGGGAGCTGTTTTTT
clone_size: .; v_call: TRBV7-2; d_call: TRBD1; j_call: TRBJ2-7; cdr3_aa: CASSRGPQFEQYF; cdr3_nt: TGTGCCAGCAGCAGGGGGCCCCAATTCGAGCAGTACTTC